This T cell receptor beta chain was identified in a study of blood T cells in healthy people across ages (dated by TCRdb to between 2014 and 2016). The study in broad terms: In model experiments, template switching captured roughly one uniquely barcoded TCR beta cDNA molecule for every two T cells. The donors were divided into four age groups: young (average around 15 years), middle-aged (over 35), aged (approximately 62) and long-lived (more than 75). To avoid experimental bias, donors of different ages were randomly spread across the sequencing lanes. Two additional independent replicas of 1 million unique cDNA reads from the same blood draw were analyzed for two donors (one aged 18 to 30 and one aged 80 or older). Age-related changes in TCR beta repertoire diversity were measured in the study by deep sequencing normalized with unique cDNA molecular identifiers. Results and caveats for the whole study, not just this receptor: Estimates of total diversity from one million sequenced T cells were regarded as lower bounds and underestimates. The CMV infection status of donors was not known, potentially confounding age-related changes in expanded clonotypes. As age increased, observed TCR beta diversity per million T cells dropped in a roughly linear way, and a significant reduction was already evident by age roughly 40. The long-lived group showed more naive CD4+ T cells, fewer expanded clones and increased TCR diversity than the aged group, suggesting age selection. Since profiling was done on bulk unsorted PBMCs, naive and antigen-experienced compartments could not be conclusively compared. There was a strong correlation between observed TCR beta diversity and the percentage of naive T cells measured by flow cytometry.

To prepare the library, 5' RACE was applied. Instrument used: Illumina HiSeq 2500. A second roughly 6 to 12 cycle PCR used a sample-barcoded 5' primer and a J-beta primer mix. A template-switch 5' adaptor carrying 12 random nucleotides introduced a unique molecular identifier onto each TCR beta cDNA molecule. At least 2.5 million CDR3-containing paired-end reads were obtained from each sample. All of the RNA was converted into first-strand cDNA using the Mint cDNA synthesis kit, with a TRBC-specific oligonucleotide serving as the primer. After uracil-DNA glycosylase treatment, a first 18-cycle PCR used universal primers M1SS and BC2_uni_R on all cDNA. The published analysis was carried out like this. Normalization of each sample was performed by random selection of 1 million high-quality reads, each carrying a distinct molecular identifier. Instead of being binned into consensus sequences, reads that shared molecular identifiers were thrown out. CDR3 identification, clonotype clustering and error correction used MiTCR with a Q25 quality threshold and the strictest error-elimination algorithm. Lower-bound total TCR beta diversity was estimated with a nonparametric unseen species model using Euler transformation. The public reads were reprocessed in TCRdb via fastp at Q25 and MiXCR, keeping in-frame beta chains. Identical CDR3 protein sequences are pooled into one entry, listed with their most common genes and DNA. For this entry, the V and J calls and clone size follow TCRdb and not the study's own pipeline. The sample records more than 1,400,000 distinct CDR3 sequences, 42% of which are singletons. The ten largest clones add up to around 8% of the sample.

Here V drops 11 bases and J drops 0 bases, and the junction holds 7 bases not matched to any gene. The CDR3, from cysteine to phenylalanine, totals 14 residues. The DNA shown is the 42-base CDR3, in frame from base 1. This clonotype was seen a handful of times. Which antigen it targets is not known. No base quality information exists; no much larger clone differs at one position. The approximately 39 donors, aged roughly 6 to 95 years, were systemically healthy Caucasian individuals from Russia. Each donor gave 8.5 to 10 milliliters of peripheral blood, collected into EDTA-treated Vacutainer tubes. PBMCs were isolated by Ficoll-Paque density-gradient centrifugation, with at least 7 million obtained per sample. Trizol reagent was used to extract total RNA from PBMCs, with at least 5.5 micrograms per sample. For every donor, flow cytometry on a PBMC aliquot measured the percentage of naive CD45RAhigh/CD27high T cells.

The clonotype was recovered from a woman younger than 30 in good health. This sequence uses TRBV6-7 and TRBJ2-7; TRBD2 agrees with 10 junctional bases. TRBV6-7 is classed as an ORF, of uncertain function. Sequencing was carried out using blood. The DNA sequence is TGTGCCGGAGTTTCTAGCGGGAGCTCCTACGAGCAGTACTTC. It is translated as CAGVSSGSSYEQYF.